This note documents a single TCR beta chain sequence. Trimming removed 8 bases from V and 3 bases from J, with 14 bases in between. The CDR3 has 13 amino acids. The PCR template was genomic DNA. The TCR beta CDR3 region was amplified using 30 forward and 13 reverse primers. TCRdb re-analysed the multiplex PCR reads in MiXCR, keeping a single row per CDR3 protein. The data hold about 270,000 distinct CDR3 sequences, with roughly 48% observed a single time. These data belong to a study of type 1 and type 2 diabetes patients. Sequenced: peripheral blood mononuclear cells (PBMCs). The sequence was obtained from a man aged 18 to 29 with type 2 diabetes. This chain uses TRBV12-3 or TRBV12-4 with TRBJ2-7; no definite D call. CDR3 protein: CASCEYSDYEQYF. The CDR3 coding sequence is TGTGCCAGCTGTGAGTATTCGGACTACGAGCAGTACTTC.